The subject of this entry is one T cell receptor (beta chain). This sample also contains other DNA sequences that code for the same CDR3. The sample is drawn from a study of blood T cell repertoires in COVID-19. This CDR3 is 13 amino acids long. With 2 bases removed from V and 8 bases from J, the gap between germline ends came to 9 bases. Germline CDR1 reads SGHTA; CDR2 reads FQGTGA. The method was immunoSEQ multiplex PCR; TCRdb's version includes in-frame clones alone and lacks a portion of them. The data show 250,000 to 350,000 clones, roughly 80% seen once. The sample was peripheral blood. This TCR was recovered from a human donor with COVID-19, enrolled during active disease. The donor label of this sample is uncertain. The rearrangement uses TRBV7-3 and TRBJ2-2, with a possible D match to TRBD1 (5 bases). The CDR3 region has the DNA TGTGCCAGCAGCTTACAGGGTCATGGGGAGCTGTTTTTT. Encoded protein: CASSLQGHGELFF. The full variable domain, in which reference TRBV7-3 and TRBJ2-2 provide the parts outside the CDR3, is GAGVSQTPSNKVTEKGKYVELRCDPISGHTALYWYRQSLGQGPEFLIYFQGTGAADDSGLPNDRFFAVRPEGSVSTLKIQRTERGDSAVYLCASSLQGHGELFFGEGSRLTVL.